This TCR beta chain was identified during a study of T cell responses to AZD1222 COVID-19 vaccine. Study as a whole: Analyses pooled second doses at about 4 or about 12 weeks.

Notes on the study in general: Seropositive status at baseline applied to only a handful of AZD1222 recipients. Reports say nearly half of spike-specific TCRs go after unmutated variant regions.

As concerns this clone: Its antigen is as yet unknown.

The V segment lost 0 bases and the J segment 0 bases; nucleotides outside the gene matches: 7. This CDR3 is built from 18 residues. Germline loops: CDR1 SGHVS, CDR2 FNYEAQ. Measured with immunoSEQ multiplex PCR; TCRdb has only the in-frame clones, and not every one. The sample carries 95,000 to 150,000 clones, roughly nine tenths recorded once. The rearrangement uses TRBV7-6 and TRBJ2-1, with TRBD1 matching 8 bases. The input for sequencing was peripheral blood, taken on day 0 of AZD1222 vaccination. The source of this sequence is an adult in good health. The CDR3: CASSLALVDRGSYNEQFF. In DNA, the CDR3 is TGTGCCAGCAGCTTAGCTCTCGTTGACAGGGGCTCCTACAATGAGCAGTTCTTC.